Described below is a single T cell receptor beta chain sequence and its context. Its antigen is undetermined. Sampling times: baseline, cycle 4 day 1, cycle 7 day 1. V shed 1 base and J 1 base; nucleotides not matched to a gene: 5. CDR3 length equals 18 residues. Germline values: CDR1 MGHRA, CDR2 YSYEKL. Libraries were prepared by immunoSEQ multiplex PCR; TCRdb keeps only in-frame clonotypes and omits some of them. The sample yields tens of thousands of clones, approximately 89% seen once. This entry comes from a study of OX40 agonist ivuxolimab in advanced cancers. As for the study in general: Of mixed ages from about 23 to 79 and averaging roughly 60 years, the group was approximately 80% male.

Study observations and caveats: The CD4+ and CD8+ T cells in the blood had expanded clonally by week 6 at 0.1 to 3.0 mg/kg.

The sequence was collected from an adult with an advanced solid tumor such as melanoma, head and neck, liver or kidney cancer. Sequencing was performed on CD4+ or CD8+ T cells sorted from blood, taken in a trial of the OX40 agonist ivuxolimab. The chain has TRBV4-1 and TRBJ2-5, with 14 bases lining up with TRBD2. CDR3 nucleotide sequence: TGCGCCAGCAGCCAAGCATATGGACTAGCGGGGGGCCAAGAGACCCAGTACTTC. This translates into CASSQAYGLAGGQETQYF.